This T cell receptor (beta chain) was recorded in a study of blood T cell repertoires in COVID-19. About the study: PBMCs, B-cell-depleted T cells, or T cells were the source of the cDNA or gDNA that made up the material.

Data came from immunoSEQ multiplex PCR; TCRdb stores just in-frame clones and leaves some out. The table lists about 250,000 clones, roughly 90% of them singletons, with about 6% in the top ten. Trimming removed 7 bases from V and 2 bases from J, with 27 bases in between. This CDR3 is 19 amino acids long. The germline gives CDR1 LNHDA, CDR2 SQIVND (reference sequence). The sequence was collected from a woman in her twenties or thirties with acute COVID-19. J is TRBJ1-5 and V is TRBV19; possible D gene TRBD1, 6 bases. The specimen was PBMCs or T cells enriched from blood (not recorded which). This chain's CDR3 is CASTRRGSLGGIGNQPQHF. For the CDR3, the DNA is TGTGCCAGTACAAGGCGAGGGTCATTAGGGGGTATCGGCAATCAGCCCCAGCATTTT.